This TCR beta chain emerged from a study of human T cells and chemical hapten exposure. TCRdb redid the calling of the RACE reads with MiXCR, one entry per CDR3 protein. The sample has 190,000 or so distinct CDR3 sequences, 25% to 35% seen once. Described time point: pre-sensitization, week 0. Specified treatment: therapeutic diphenylcyclopropenone sensitization with weekly scalp DPC. Trimming cost V 1 base and J 5 bases, with 9 bases left between them. The CDR3 contains 14 residues. The rearrangement links TRBV12-3 or TRBV12-4 to TRBJ1-5; TRBD1 is a possible D gene (6 bases). The source material was whole blood, sampled in connection with sensitization to the hapten diphenylcyclopropenone (DPC). The receptor was derived from a woman in her twenties or thirties with alopecia areata. Some clones in this sample may be carry-over from other donors' samples. CDR3 residues: CASSLGTEDQPQHF. The CDR3 DNA sequence: TGTGCCAGCAGTTTAGGGACAGAAGATCAGCCCCAGCATTTT.